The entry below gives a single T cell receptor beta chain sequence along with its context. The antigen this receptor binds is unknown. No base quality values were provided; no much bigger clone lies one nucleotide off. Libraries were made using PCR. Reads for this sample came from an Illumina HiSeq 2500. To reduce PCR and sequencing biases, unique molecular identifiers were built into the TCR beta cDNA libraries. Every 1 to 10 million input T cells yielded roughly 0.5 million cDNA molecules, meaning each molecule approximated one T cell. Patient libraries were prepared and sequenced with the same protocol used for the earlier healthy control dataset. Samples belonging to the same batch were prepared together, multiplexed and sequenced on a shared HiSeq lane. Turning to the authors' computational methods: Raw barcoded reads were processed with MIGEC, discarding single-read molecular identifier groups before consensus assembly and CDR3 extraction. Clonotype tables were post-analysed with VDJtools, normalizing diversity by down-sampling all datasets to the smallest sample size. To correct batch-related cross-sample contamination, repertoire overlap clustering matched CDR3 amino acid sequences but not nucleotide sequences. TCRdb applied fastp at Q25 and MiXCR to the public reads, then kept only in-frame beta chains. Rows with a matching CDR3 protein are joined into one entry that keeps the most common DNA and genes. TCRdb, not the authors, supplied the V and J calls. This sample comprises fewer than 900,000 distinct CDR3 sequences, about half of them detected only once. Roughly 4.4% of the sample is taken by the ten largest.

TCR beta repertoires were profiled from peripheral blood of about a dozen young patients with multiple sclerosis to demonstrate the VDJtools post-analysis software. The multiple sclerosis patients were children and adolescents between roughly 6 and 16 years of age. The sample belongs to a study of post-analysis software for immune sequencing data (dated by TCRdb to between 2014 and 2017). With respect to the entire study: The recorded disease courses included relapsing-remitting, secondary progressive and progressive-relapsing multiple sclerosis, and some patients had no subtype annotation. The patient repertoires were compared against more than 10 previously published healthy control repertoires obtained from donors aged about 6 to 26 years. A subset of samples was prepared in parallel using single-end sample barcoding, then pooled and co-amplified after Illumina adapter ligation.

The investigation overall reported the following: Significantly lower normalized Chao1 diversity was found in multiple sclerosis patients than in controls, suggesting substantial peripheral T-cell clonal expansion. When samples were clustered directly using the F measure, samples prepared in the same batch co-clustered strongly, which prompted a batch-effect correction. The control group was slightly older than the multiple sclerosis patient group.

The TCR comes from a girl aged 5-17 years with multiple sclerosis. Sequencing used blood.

The nucleotide sequence reads TGTGCCAGCAACCACTATAATTCACCCCTCCACTTT. The encoded protein is CASNHYNSPLHF. The chain is encoded by TRBV12-3 or TRBV12-4 joined to TRBJ1-6, with the D segment identity uncertain. The CDR3 holds 12 amino acids from the cysteine to the phenylalanine. The entry retains the CDR3 DNA only, 36 bases that are in frame from base 1. Trimming at the junction amounts to 7 bases on V and 3 bases on J, and the germline ends lie 4 bases apart.